These T cell receptor beta chains were read from a single sample in a study of T cell responses to AZD1222 COVID-19 vaccine. Generated by immunoSEQ multiplex PCR, the TCRdb table keeps only in-frame clones and is missing some. The sample contains 95,000 to 150,000 clones, roughly 87% of which appear only once. The source was peripheral blood, collected on day 0 of AZD1222 vaccination. These TCRs come from an adult in good health. CDR3s include the opening cysteine and the closing phenylalanine or tryptophan. Each record gives: D gene, V gene, clone size, J gene, CDR3 DNA, CDR3 protein. D genes are given only for firm matches. Rows give clone size only sometimes, using once, few, many, or a class for an expanded clone.

-	TRBV5-1	-	TRBJ2-7	TGCGCCAGCAGCTGGAGGGCAGCAGACTCCTACGAGCAGTACTTC	CASSWRAADSYEQYF
-	TRBV25-1	-	TRBJ2-7	TGTGCCAGCAGTGGAAGGGAATACGAGCAGTACTTC	CASSGREYEQYF
-	TRBV7-8	-	TRBJ1-2	TGTGCCAGCAGCTTCAGATATATAATGGACGGTCCTAACTATGGCTACACCTTC	CASSFRYIMDGPNYGYTF
-	TRBV7-3	-	TRBJ2-3	TGTGCCAGCAGCATAGGGGGTCAAGGCCCAGATACGCAGTATTTT	CASSIGGQGPDTQYF
TRBD1	TRBV3-1/TRBV3-2	once	TRBJ1-2	TGTGCCAGCGGGGGGACAGGCCCTGAAGGCTACACCTTC	CASGGTGPEGYTF
-	TRBV5-4	-	TRBJ2-5	TGTGCCAGCAGCATGGACAGACAAGAGACCCAGTACTTC	CASSMDRQETQYF
TRBD2	TRBV28	-	TRBJ2-1	TGTGCCAGCAGCCAGAGACCGGGACTAGCGTTGGTGGATGAGCAGTTCTTC	CASSQRPGLALVDEQFF
-	TRBV7-3	-	TRBJ1-2	TGTGCCAGCAGCTTAGAGGGCAGGGTAGAGGTTGGCTACACCTTC	CASSLEGRVEVGYTF
-	TRBV19	-	TRBJ2-7	TGTGCCAGTAGTCCGTACAGGGATAGGCACGAGCAGTACTTC	CASSPYRDRHEQYF
TRBD1	TRBV4-3	-	TRBJ2-7	TGCGCCAGCAGCCAAGAGACAGGGACAGGAAAGGGGCAGTACTTC	CASSQETGTGKGQYF
-	TRBV3-1/TRBV3-2	once	TRBJ2-2	TGTGCCAGCAGCCAAGGACTAAACACCGGGGAGCTGTTTTTT	CASSQGLNTGELFF
-	TRBV11-1	-	TRBJ2-1	TGTGCCAGCAGCCCAGCAGTCGATGAGCAGTTCTTC	CASSPAVDEQFF
-	TRBV2	-	TRBJ2-3	TGTGCCAGCAAGACGGAGATGGGGTCGGCTACGCAGTATTTT	CASKTEMGSATQYF
TRBD1	TRBV3-1/TRBV3-2	-	TRBJ1-6	TGTGCCAGCAGCCAACCAAGATGGGGGACAGGGGAGAATTCACCCCTCCACTTT	CASSQPRWGTGENSPLHF
-	TRBV5-6	few	TRBJ1-4	TGTGCCAGCAGCTATTTACGGATTCCTGGAAAACTGTTTTTT	CASSYLRIPGKLFF
-	TRBV4-2	-	TRBJ2-1	TGTGCCAGCAGCCAGCAAACAGGGTCCTCCTACAATGAGCAGTTCTTC	CASSQQTGSSYNEQFF
TRBD2	TRBV18	once	TRBJ2-3	TGTGCCAGCTCACCACTCCCCCCGGGGGGGGATTCAGATACGCAGTATTTT	CASSPLPPGGDSDTQYF
-	TRBV6-5	-	TRBJ1-2	TGTGCCAGCACCTTGGGGGGAGGTTCTAACTATGGCTACACCTTC	CASTLGGGSNYGYTF
TRBD1	TRBV7-9	-	TRBJ2-1	TGTGCCAGCAGCTTCGACAGGGATGAGCAGTTCTTC	CASSFDRDEQFF
-	TRBV24-1	-	TRBJ1-1	TGTGCCACCTCTCTGGGGGGGGGTGAAGCTTTCTTT	CATSLGGGEAFF
-	TRBV9	few	TRBJ1-2	TGTGCCAGCAGCGTAGGGGCGTTTTCTAACTATGGCTACACCTTC	CASSVGAFSNYGYTF
TRBD1	TRBV2	-	TRBJ1-6	TGTGCCAGAAAGCCGGGACAGAATAATTCACCCCTCCACTTT	CARKPGQNNSPLHF
-	TRBV5-4	-	TRBJ2-7	TGTGCCAGCAGCTTGGGACGAAACCAATACTACGAGCAGTACTTC	CASSLGRNQYYEQYF
TRBD1	TRBV4-1	-	TRBJ2-7	TGCGCCAGCAGCCAAGCTAGGGGACAGGGCTCCTACGAGCAGTACTTC	CASSQARGQGSYEQYF
TRBD2	TRBV7-9	-	TRBJ2-5	TGTGCCAGCAGCTTTACCCTCGGGGGGCAAGAGACCCAGTACTTC	CASSFTLGGQETQYF
-	TRBV9	-	TRBJ2-7	TGTGCCAGCAGCGTAGCTCACGGTTACGAGCAGTACTTC	CASSVAHGYEQYF
TRBD2	TRBV5-4	-	TRBJ2-3	TGTGCCAGCAGCTCCGTGGCTAGCGGGAGGATTGGCACAGATACGCAGTATTTT	CASSSVASGRIGTDTQYF
-	TRBV7-9	-	TRBJ2-1	TGTGCCAGCAGAGGGGGCCGGGGGAATGAGCAGTTCTTC	CASRGGRGNEQFF
-	TRBV19	-	TRBJ1-2	TGTGCCAGTAGGGGGAATCGGGATAACTATGGCTACACCTTC	CASRGNRDNYGYTF
TRBD1	TRBV5-3	-	TRBJ1-2	TGTGCCAGAAGCGGGGGGACAGGGTCTAGCTATGGCTACACCTTC	CARSGGTGSSYGYTF
-	TRBV5-4	-	TRBJ1-1	TGTGCCAGCAGCACGGGTATGAACACTGAAGCTTTCTTT	CASSTGMNTEAFF
-	TRBV7-5	-	TRBJ2-7	TGTGCCAGAGACACCTTGCAACGACCGGGACGGACGATCCACGAGCAGTACTTC	CARDTLQRPGRTIHEQYF
-	TRBV6-5	few	TRBJ1-1	TGTGCCAGCAGCGTCCACGGGGCAATAGGCACTGAAGCTTTCTTT	CASSVHGAIGTEAFF
-	TRBV5-1	-	TRBJ2-7	TGCGCCAGCAGCCCCTCGACAGGCACCTACGAGCAGTACTTC	CASSPSTGTYEQYF
-	TRBV6-1	-	TRBJ1-2	TGTGCCAGCAGTGAATTCGGGGTTGGCTACACCTTC	CASSEFGVGYTF
-	TRBV13	-	TRBJ2-7	TGTGCCAGCAGCATAAATCAGGGTTTCCGCGAGCAGTACTTC	CASSINQGFREQYF
-	TRBV12-3/TRBV12-4	-	TRBJ2-1	TGTGCCAGCCCGGGCCGCTACAATGAGCAGTTCTTC	CASPGRYNEQFF
-	TRBV7-3	-	TRBJ1-1	TGTGCCAGCAGCTTAAGTGGGTGGAACACTGAAGCTTTCTTT	CASSLSGWNTEAFF
-	TRBV2	-	TRBJ1-5	TGTGCCAGCAGCAGGGGTCAGCCCCAGCATTTT	CASSRGQPQHF
-	TRBV5-1	-	TRBJ2-5	TGCGCCAGCAGCTTGGCCAGGAGGTCCCAAGAGACCCAGTACTTC	CASSLARRSQETQYF
TRBD1	TRBV5-1	-	TRBJ1-2	TGCGCCAGCAGCTTGGGACAGGGGGCTGGCTACACCTTC	CASSLGQGAGYTF